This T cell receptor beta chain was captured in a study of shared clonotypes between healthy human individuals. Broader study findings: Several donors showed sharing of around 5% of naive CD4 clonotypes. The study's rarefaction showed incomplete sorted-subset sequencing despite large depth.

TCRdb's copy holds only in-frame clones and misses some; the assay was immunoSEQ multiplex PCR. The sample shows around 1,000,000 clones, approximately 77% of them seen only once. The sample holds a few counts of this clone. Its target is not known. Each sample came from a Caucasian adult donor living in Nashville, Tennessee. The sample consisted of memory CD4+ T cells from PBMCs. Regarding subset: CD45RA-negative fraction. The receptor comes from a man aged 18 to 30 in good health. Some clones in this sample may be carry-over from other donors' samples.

This CDR3 is CASSIRTGTYGYTF. The CDR3 DNA sequence: TGTGCCAGTAGTATTCGTACAGGGACCTATGGCTACACCTTC. This chain links TRBV19 with TRBJ1-2; D possibly corresponds to TRBD1 (6 bases). Trimming removed 3 bases at V and 4 bases at J, with 12 bases between. This CDR3 has 14 amino acids. Looked up from germline, CDR1 is LNHDA and CDR2 is SQIVND (reference sequence).